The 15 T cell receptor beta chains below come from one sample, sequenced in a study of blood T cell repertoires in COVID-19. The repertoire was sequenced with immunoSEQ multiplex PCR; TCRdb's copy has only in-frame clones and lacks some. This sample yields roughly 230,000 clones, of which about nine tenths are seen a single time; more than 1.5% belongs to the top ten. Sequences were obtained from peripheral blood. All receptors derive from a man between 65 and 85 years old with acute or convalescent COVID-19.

The CDR3 here is CASSQLGPGQGSGELFF. The CDR3 bases are TGTGCCAGCAGCCAACTAGGACCGGGACAGGGATCTGGGGAGCTGTTTTTT. The genes are TRBV4-2 and TRBJ2-2; TRBD1 agrees at 9 bases. CDR1 LGHNA and CDR2 YNFKEQ come from the germline V gene. The V and J ends lost 2 bases and 8 bases, in that order; junction bases with no gene match: 12. CDR3 size: 17 residues.

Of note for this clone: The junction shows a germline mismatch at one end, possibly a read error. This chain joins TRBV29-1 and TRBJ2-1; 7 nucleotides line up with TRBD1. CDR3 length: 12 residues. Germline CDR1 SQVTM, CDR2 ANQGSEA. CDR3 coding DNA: TGCAGCGGTGAAGGGACAGTTGATGAGCAGTTCTTC. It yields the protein CSGEGTVDEQFF.

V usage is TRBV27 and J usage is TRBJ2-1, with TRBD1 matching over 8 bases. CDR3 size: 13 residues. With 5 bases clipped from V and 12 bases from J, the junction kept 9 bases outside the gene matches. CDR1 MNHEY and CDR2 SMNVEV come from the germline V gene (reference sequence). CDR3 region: CASSPRRGRGQFF. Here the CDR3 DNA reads TGTGCCAGCAGTCCCCGCAGGGGGCGCGGGCAGTTCTTC.

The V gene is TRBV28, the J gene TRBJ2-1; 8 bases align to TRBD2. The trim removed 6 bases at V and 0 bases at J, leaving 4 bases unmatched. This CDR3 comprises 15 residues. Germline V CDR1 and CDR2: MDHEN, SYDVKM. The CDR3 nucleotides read TGTGCCAGCAGCTCCGGGACTAGCTCCTACAATGAGCAGTTCTTC. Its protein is CASSSGTSSYNEQFF.

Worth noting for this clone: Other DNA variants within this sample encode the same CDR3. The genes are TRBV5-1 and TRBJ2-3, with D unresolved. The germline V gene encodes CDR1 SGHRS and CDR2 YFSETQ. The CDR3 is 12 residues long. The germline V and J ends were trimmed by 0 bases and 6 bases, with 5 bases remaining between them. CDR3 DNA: TGCGCCAGCAGCTTGGTCGGGGATACGCAGTATTTT. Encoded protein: CASSLVGDTQYF.

The CDR3 protein is CASRGAGRGETQYF. CDR3 coding DNA: TGTGCCAGCAGGGGAGCGGGAAGAGGAGAGACCCAGTACTTC. This chain connects TRBV2 to TRBJ2-5; 7 positions agree with TRBD2. The trim removed 6 bases at V and 4 bases at J, leaving 8 bases unmatched. CDR3 size: 14 residues. Germline loops: CDR1 SNHLY, CDR2 FYNNEI.

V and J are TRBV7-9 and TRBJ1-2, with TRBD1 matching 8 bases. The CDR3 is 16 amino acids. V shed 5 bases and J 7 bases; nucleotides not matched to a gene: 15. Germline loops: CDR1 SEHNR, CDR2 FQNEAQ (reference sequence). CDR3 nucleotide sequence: TGTGCCAGCAGCGCCATGACAGGGGCGCTACAGTCTGGCTACACCTTC. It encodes CASSAMTGALQSGYTF. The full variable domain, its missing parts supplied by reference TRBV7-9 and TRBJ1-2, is DTGVSQNPRHKITKRGQNVTFRCDPISEHNRLYWYRQTLGQGPEFLTYFQNEAQLEKSRLLSDRFSAERPKGSFSTLEIQRTEQGDSAMYLCASSAMTGALQSGYTFGSGTRLTVV.

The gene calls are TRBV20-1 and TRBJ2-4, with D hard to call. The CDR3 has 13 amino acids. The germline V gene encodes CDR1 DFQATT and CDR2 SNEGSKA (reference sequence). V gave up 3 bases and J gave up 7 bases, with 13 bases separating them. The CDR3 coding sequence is TGCAGTGCTAGTCATTCGGTTACCAACATTCAGTACTTC. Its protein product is CSASHSVTNIQYF.

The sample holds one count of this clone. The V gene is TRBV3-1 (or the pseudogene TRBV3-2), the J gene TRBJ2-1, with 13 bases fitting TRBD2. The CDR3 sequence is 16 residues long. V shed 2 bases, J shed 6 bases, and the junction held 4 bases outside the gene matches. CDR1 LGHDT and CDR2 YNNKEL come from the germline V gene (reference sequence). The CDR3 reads CASSQTGTSGTNEQFF. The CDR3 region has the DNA TGTGCCAGCAGCCAAACCGGGACTAGCGGGACCAATGAGCAGTTCTTC.

DNA for the CDR3: TGTGCCAGCAGCTACCAAGGGGTCACTGAAGCTTTCTTT. It translates to CASSYQGVTEAFF. The chain employs TRBV5-4 and TRBJ1-1, with D tentatively TRBD1 (5 bases). V lost 3 bases and J 4 bases, leaving 10 bases between the germline ends. In germline, CDR1 is SGHNT, CDR2 YYREEE (reference sequence). The CDR3 covers 13 residues.

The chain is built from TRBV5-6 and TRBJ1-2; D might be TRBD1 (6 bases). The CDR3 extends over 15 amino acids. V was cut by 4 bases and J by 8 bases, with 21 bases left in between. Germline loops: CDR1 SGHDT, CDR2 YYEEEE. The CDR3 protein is CASSLQQTGSGGYTF. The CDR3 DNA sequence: TGTGCCAGCAGCCTACAACAAACAGGGTCAGGAGGCTACACCTTC.

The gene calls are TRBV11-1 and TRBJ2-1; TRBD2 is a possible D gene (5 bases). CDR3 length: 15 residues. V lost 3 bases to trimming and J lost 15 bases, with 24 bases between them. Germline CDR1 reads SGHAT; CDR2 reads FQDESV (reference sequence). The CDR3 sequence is CASSFRGDNLAEGFF. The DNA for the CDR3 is TGTGCCAGCAGCTTTAGAGGAGACAATCTGGCAGAGGGGTTCTTC.

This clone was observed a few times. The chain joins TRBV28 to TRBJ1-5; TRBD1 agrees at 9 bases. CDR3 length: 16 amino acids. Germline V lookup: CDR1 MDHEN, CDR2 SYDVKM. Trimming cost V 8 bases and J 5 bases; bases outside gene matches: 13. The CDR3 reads CASRPSHRGLDQPQHF. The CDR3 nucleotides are TGTGCCAGCCGACCATCCCACAGGGGGCTTGATCAGCCCCAGCATTTT. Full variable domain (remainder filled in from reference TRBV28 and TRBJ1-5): DVKVTQSSRYLVKRTGEKVFLECVQDMDHENMFWYRQDPGLGLRLIYFSYDVKMKEKGDIPEGYSVSREKKERFSLILESASTNQTSMYLCASRPSHRGLDQPQHFGDGTRLSIL.

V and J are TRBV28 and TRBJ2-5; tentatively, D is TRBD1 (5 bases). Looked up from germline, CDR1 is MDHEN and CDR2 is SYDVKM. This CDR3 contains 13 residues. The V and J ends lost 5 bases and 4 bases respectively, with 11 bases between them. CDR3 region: CASSRTGRETQYF. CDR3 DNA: TGTGCCAGCAGTAGAACAGGTCGAGAGACCCAGTACTTC.

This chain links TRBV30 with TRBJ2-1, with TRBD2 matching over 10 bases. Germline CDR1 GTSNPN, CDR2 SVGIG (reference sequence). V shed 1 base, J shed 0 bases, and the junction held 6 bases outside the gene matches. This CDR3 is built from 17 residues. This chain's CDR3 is CAWSGARTSGSYNEQFF. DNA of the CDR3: TGTGCCTGGAGTGGAGCTAGGACTAGCGGCTCCTACAATGAGCAGTTCTTC.